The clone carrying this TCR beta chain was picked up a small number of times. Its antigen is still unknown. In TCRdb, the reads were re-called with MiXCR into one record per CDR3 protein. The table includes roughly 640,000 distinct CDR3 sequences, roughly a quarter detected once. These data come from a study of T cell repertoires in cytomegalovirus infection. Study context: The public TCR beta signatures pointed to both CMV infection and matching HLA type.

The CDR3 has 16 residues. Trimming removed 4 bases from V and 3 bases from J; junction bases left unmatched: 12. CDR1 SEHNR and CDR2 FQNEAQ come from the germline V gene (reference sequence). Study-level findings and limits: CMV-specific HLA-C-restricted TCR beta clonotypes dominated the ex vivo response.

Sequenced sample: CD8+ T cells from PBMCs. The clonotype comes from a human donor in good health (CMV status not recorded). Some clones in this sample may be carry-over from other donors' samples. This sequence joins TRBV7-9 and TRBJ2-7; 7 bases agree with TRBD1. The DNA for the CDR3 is TGTGCCAGCAGCTCGATACAAAGCACAGGGGTCTACGAGCAGTACTTC. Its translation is CASSSIQSTGVYEQYF.